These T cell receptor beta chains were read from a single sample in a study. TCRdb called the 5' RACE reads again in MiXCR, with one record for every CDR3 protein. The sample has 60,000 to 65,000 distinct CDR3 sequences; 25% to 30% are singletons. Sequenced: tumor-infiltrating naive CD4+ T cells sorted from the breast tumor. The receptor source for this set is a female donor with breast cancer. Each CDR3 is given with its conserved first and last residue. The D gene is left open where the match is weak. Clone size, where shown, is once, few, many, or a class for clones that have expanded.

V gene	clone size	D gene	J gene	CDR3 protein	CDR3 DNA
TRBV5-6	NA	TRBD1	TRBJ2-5	CASSEGQGQETQYF	TGTGCCAGCAGCGAAGGACAGGGGCAAGAGACCCAGTACTTC
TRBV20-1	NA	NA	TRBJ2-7	CSARRGVSSYEQYF	TGCAGTGCTAGAAGGGGCGTAAGCTCCTACGAGCAGTACTTC
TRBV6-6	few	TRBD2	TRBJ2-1	CASRLAGGWFF	TGTGCCAGCCGGCTAGCGGGGGGGTGGTTCTTC
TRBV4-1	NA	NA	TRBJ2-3	CASSQDFVSTDTQYF	TGCGCCAGCAGCCAAGATTTCGTGAGCACAGATACGCAGTATTTT
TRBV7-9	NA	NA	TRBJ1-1	CASSVSRAKRTEAFF	TGTGCCAGCAGCGTCAGCAGGGCCAAACGGACTGAAGCTTTCTTT
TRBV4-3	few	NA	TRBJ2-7	CASSRAHTGSYEQYF	TGCGCCAGCAGCCGAGCACACACAGGGTCCTACGAGCAGTACTTC
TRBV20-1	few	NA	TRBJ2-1	CSAIRDPKVGYEQFF	TGCAGTGCTATCCGGGACCCAAAGGTTGGCTATGAGCAGTTCTTC
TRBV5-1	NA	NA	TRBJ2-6	CASSLNTGRSSGANVLTF	TGCGCCAGCAGCTTGAATACAGGGAGATCCTCTGGGGCCAACGTCCTGACTTTC
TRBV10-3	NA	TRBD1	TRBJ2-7	CAITSGGIYEQYF	TGTGCCATCACTTCAGGGGGCATCTACGAGCAGTACTTC
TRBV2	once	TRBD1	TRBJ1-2	CASKDRGLYGYTF	TGTGCCAGCAAGGACAGGGGGCTTTATGGCTACACCTTC
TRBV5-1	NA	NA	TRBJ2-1	CASSPAFARNEQFF	TGCGCCAGCAGCCCCGCTTTTGCCAGAAATGAGCAGTTCTTC
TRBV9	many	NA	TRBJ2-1	CASSVGGTYNEQFF	TGTGCCAGCAGCGTAGGGGGTACCTACAATGAGCAGTTCTTC
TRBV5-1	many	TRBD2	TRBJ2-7	CATWSGSGRYEQYF	TGCGCCACCTGGTCTGGTAGCGGGAGATACGAGCAGTACTTC
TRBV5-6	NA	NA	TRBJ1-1	CASSQMDKNTEAFF	TGTGCCAGCAGCCAAATGGACAAGAACACTGAAGCTTTCTTT
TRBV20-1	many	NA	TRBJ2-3	CSAQDRRTDTQYF	TGCAGTGCCCAGGACAGACGCACAGATACGCAGTATTTT
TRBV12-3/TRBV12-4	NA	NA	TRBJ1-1	CASSGGGVVSEAFF	TGTGCCAGCAGTGGGGGAGGGGTTGTCTCTGAAGCTTTCTTT
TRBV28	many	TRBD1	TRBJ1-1	CASSIRTGGRTEAFF	TGTGCCAGCAGTATCCGGACAGGGGGACGGACTGAAGCTTTCTTT
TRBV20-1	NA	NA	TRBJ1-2	CSARPLELNSYTF	TGCAGTGCTAGACCGCTGGAGTTGAATAGCTACACCTTC
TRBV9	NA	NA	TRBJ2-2	CASSYKGVDTGELFF	TGTGCCAGCAGCTACAAGGGTGTGGACACCGGGGAGCTGTTTTTT
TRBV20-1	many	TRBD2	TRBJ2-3	CSARDYTSGGGDTQYF	TGCAGTGCTAGAGATTACACTAGCGGGGGCGGAGATACGCAGTATTTT
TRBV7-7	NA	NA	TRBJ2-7	CASSLVMGGEQYF	TGTGCTAGCAGCTTAGTCATGGGGGGCGAGCAGTACTTC
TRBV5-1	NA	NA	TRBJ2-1	CASSQMAGNYNEQFF	TGCGCCAGCAGCCAGATGGCCGGCAACTACAATGAGCAGTTCTTC
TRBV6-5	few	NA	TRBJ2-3	CASSYSGLYSADTQYF	TGTGCCAGCAGTTACTCAGGCCTCTATAGTGCAGATACGCAGTATTTT
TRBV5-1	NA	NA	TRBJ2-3	CASSDTDTQYF	TGCGCCAGCAGCGATACAGATACGCAGTATTTT